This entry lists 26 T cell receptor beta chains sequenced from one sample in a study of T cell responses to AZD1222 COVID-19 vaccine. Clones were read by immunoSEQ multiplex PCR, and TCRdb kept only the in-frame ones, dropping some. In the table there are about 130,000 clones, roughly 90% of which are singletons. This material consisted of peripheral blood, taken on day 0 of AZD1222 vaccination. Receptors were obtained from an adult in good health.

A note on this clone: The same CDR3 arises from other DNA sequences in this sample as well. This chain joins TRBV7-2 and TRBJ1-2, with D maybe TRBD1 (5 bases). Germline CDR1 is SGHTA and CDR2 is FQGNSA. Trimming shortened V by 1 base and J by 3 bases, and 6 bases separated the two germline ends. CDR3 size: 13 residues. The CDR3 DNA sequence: TGTGCCAGCAGCTTAGGCAGGGACTATGGCTACACCTTC. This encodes CASSLGRDYGYTF. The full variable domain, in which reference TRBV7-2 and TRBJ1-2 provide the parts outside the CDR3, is GAGVSQSPSNKVTEKGKDVELRCDPISGHTALYWYRQSLGQGLEFLIYFQGNSAPDKSGLPSDRFSAERTGGSVSTLTIQRTQQEDSAVYLCASSLGRDYGYTFGSGTRLTVV.

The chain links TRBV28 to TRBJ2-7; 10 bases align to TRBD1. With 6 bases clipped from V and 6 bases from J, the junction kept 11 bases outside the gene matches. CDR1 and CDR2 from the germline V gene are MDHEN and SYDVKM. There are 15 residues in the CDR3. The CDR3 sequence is CASSPAGTGDSEQYF. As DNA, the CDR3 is TGTGCCAGCAGCCCGGCCGGGACAGGGGACTCCGAGCAGTACTTC.

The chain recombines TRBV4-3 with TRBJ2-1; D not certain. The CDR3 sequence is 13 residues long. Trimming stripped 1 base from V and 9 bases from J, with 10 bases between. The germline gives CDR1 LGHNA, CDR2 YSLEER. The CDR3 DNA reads TGCGCCAGCAGCCAAGGGGGTTGGAGTGAGCAGTTCTTC. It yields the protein CASSQGGWSEQFF.

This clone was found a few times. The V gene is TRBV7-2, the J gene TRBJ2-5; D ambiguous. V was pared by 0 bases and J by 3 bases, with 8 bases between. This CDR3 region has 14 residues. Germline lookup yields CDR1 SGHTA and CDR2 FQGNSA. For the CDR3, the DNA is TGTGCCAGCAGCTTAGCGCTTAGAAAAGAGACCCAGTACTTC. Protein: CASSLALRKETQYF. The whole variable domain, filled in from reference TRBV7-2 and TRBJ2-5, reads GAGVSQSPSNKVTEKGKDVELRCDPISGHTALYWYRQSLGQGLEFLIYFQGNSAPDKSGLPSDRFSAERTGGSVSTLTIQRTQQEDSAVYLCASSLALRKETQYFGPGTRLLVL.

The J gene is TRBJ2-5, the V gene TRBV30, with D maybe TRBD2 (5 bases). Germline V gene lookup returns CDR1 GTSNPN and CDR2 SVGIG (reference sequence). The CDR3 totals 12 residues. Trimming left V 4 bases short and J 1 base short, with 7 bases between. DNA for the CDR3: TGTGCCTGGAATGCGGGCCAAGAGACCCAGTACTTC. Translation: CAWNAGQETQYF. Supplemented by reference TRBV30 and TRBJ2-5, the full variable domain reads SQTIHQWPATLVQPVGSPLSLECTVEGTSNPNLYWYRQAAGRGLQLLFYSVGIGQISSEVPQNLSASRPQDRQFILSSKKLLLSDSGFYLCAWNAGQETQYFGPGTRLLVL.

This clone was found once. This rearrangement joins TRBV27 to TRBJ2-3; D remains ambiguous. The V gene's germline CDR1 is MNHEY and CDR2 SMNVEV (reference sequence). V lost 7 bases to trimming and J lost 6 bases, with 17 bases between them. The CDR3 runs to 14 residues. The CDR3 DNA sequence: TGTGCCAGCATTGGGAATAGCTTGTCGGATACGCAGTATTTT. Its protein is CASIGNSLSDTQYF.

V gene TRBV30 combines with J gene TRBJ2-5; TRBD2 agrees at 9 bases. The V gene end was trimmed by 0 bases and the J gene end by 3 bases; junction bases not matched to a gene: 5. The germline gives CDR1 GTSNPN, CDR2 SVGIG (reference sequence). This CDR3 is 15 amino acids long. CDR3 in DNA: TGTGCCTGGAGTGTACCGCGGGGGGGCGAAGAGACCCAGTACTTC. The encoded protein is CAWSVPRGGEETQYF.

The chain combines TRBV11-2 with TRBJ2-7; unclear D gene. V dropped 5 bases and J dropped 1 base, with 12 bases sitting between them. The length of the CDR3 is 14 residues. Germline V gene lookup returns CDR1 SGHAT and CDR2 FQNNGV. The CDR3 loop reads CASSPLDKSYEQYF. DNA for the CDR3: TGTGCCAGCAGCCCCCTTGACAAATCCTACGAGCAGTACTTC.

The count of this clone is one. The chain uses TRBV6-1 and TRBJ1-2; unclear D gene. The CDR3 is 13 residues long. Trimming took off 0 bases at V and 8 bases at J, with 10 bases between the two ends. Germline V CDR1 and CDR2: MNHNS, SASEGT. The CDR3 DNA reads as TGTGCCAGCAGTGAAGCGTTGAGAACAGGCTACACCTTC. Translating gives CASSEALRTGYTF.

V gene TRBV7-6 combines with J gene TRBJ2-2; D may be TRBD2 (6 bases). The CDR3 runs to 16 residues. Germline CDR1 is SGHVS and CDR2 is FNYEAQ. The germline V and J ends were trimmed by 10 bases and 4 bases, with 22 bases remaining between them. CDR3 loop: CATRPTAYGGTGELFF. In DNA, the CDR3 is TGTGCCACCAGGCCAACGGCCTACGGGGGCACCGGGGAGCTGTTTTTT.

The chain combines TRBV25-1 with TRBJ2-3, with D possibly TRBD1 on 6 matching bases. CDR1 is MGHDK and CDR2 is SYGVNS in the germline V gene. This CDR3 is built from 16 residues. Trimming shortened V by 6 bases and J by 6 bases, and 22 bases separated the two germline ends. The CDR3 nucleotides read TGTGCCAGCAGCCGGACAGTAATTGCCCCCTCGGATACGCAGTATTTT. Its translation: CASSRTVIAPSDTQYF.

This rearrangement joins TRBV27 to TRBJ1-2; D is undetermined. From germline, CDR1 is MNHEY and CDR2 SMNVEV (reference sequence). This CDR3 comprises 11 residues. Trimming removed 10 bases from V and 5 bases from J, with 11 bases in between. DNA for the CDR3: TGTGCCACCAAGGGAAATTATGGCTACACCTTC. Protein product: CATKGNYGYTF.

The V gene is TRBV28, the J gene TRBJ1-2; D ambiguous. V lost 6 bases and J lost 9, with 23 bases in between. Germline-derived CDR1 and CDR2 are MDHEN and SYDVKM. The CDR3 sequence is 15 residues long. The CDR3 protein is CASRTAALGDIRYTF. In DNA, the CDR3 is TGTGCCAGCAGAACAGCGGCCCTGGGTGACATTCGCTACACCTTC.

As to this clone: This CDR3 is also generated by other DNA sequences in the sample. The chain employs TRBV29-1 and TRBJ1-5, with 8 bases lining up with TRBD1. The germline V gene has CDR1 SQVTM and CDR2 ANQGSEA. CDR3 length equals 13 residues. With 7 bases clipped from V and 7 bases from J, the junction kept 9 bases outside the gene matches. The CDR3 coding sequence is TGCAGCGCCATGACAGGGGTGGGGCAGCCCCAGCATTTT. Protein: CSAMTGVGQPQHF. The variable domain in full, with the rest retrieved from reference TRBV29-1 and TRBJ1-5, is SAVISQKPSRDICQRGTSLTIQCQVDSQVTMMFWYRQQPGQSLTLIATANQGSEATYESGFVIDKFPISRPNLTFSTLTVSNMSPEDSSIYLCSAMTGVGQPQHFGDGTRLSIL.

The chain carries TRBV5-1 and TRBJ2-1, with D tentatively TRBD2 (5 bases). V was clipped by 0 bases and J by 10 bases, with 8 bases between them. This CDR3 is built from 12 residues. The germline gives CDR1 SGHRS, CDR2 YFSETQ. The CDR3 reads CASSLGWEEQFF. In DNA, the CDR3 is TGCGCCAGCAGCTTGGGCTGGGAGGAGCAGTTCTTC.

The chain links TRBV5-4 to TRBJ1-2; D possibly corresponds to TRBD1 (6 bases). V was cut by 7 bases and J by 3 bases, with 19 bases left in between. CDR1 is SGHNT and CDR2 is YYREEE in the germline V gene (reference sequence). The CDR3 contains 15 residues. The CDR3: CASGGLGGADYGYTF. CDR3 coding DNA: TGTGCCAGCGGAGGGCTCGGGGGCGCAGACTATGGCTACACCTTC. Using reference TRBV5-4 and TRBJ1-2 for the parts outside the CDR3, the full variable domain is ETGVTQSPTHLIKTRGQQVTLRCSSQSGHNTVSWYQQALGQGPQFIFQYYREEENGRGNFPPRFSGLQFPNYSSELNVNALELDDSALYLCASGGLGGADYGYTFGSGTRLTVV.

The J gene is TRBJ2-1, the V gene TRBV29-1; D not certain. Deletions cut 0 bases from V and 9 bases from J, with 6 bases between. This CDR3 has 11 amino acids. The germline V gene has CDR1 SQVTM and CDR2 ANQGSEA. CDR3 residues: CSVEDRSEQFF. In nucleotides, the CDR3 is TGCAGCGTTGAAGATCGTAGTGAGCAGTTCTTC.

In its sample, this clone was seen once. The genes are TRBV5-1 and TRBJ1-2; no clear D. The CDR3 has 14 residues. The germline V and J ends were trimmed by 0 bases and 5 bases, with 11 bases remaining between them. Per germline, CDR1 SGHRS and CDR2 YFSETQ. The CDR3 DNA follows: TGCGCCAGCAGCTTGGGAACAGTTTTTTATGGCTACACCTTC. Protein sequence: CASSLGTVFYGYTF.

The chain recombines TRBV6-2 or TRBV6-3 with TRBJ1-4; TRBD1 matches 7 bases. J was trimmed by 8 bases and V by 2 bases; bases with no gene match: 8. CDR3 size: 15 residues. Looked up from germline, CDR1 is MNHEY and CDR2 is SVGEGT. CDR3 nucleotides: TGTGCCAGCAGTTACCCCGACAGGGTCGGCGAAAAACTGTTTTTT. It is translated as CASSYPDRVGEKLFF.

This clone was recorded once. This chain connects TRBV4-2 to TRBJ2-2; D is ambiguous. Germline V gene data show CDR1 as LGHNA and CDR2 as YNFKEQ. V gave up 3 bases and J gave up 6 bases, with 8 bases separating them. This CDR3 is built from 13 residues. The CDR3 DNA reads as TGTGCCAGCAGCCATTATAGGGCCGGGGAGCTGTTTTTT. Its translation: CASSHYRAGELFF.

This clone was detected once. The chain's CDR3 is CASRAGERTEAFF. The CDR3 DNA reads as TGTGCCAGCAGAGCAGGGGAGAGGACTGAAGCTTTCTTT. The chain couples TRBV6-4 to TRBJ1-1; the D gene is possibly TRBD1 (6 bases). Per germline, CDR1 MRHNA and CDR2 SNTAGT. There are 13 residues in the CDR3. V lost 6 bases, J lost 5 bases, and 13 bases lay in between.

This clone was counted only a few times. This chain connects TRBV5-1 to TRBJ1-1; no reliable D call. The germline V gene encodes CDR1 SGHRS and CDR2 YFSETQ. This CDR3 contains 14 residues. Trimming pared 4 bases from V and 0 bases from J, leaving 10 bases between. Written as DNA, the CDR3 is TGCGCCAGCAGCCAGCAAACAGTGAACACTGAAGCTTTCTTT. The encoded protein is CASSQQTVNTEAFF.

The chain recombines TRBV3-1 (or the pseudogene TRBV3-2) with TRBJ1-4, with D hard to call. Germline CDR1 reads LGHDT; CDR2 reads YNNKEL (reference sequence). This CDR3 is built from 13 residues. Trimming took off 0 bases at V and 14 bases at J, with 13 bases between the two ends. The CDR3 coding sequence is TGTGCCAGCAGCCAAGAATGGGGTGGTGGTCTGTTTTTT. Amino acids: CASSQEWGGGLFF.

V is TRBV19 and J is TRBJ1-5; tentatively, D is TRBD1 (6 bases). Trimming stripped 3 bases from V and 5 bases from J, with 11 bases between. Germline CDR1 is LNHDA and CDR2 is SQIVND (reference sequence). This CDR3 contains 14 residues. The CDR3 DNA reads TGTGCCAGTAGTATGGGGGGGCGGCATCAGCCCCAGCATTTT. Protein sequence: CASSMGGRHQPQHF.

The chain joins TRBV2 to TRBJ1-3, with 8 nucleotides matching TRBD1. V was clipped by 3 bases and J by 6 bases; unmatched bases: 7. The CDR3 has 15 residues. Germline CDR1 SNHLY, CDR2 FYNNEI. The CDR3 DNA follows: TGTGCCAGCAGTGATAGGGGCAGGGGGCAAAACACCATATATTTT. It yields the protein CASSDRGRGQNTIYF.

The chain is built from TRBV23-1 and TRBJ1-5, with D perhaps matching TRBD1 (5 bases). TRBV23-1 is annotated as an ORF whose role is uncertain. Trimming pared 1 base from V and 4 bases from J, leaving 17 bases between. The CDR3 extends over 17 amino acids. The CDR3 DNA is TGCGCCAGCAGTCAATACGCCTCAGGGTTGGGGAATCAGCCCCAGCATTTT. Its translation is CASSQYASGLGNQPQHF.